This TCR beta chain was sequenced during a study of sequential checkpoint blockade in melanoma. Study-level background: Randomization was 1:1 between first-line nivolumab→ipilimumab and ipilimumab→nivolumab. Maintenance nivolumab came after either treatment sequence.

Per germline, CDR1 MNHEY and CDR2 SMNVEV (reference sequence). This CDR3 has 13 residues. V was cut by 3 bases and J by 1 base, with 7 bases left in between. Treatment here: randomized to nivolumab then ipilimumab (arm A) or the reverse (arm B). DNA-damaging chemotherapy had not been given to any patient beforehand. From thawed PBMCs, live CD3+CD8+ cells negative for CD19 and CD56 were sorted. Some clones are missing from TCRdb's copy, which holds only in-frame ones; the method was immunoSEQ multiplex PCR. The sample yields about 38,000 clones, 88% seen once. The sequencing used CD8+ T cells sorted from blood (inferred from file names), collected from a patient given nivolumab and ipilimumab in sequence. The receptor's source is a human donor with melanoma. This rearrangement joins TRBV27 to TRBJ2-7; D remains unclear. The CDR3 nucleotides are TGTGCCAGCAGTTTGACACCATCCTACGAGCAGTACGTC. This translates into CASSLTPSYEQYV.